The sample holds a few counts of the clone carrying this T cell receptor beta chain. The antigen remains undetermined. This record belongs to a study of early T cells in non-severe SARS-CoV-2 infection. Overall study context: Chains from this unsorted whole-blood bulk RNA could not be paired. Broader study findings: VDJdb matches were skewed toward anti-spike CD8 T cell responses.

This CDR3 is 15 amino acids long. Germline V CDR1 and CDR2: MNHNY, SVGAGI (reference sequence). With V trimmed by 7 bases and J by 4 bases, 11 bases remained unmatched. Individual cDNA molecules carried attached unique molecular identifiers. TCRdb used MiXCR to reprocess the 5' RACE reads, holding one entry per CDR3 protein. The sample has roughly 100,000 distinct CDR3 sequences, less than 15% seen once. The specimen sequenced was whole blood. This receptor was taken from an adult who was a healthcare worker with PCR-confirmed SARS-CoV-2 infection or an uninfected control (not recorded which). The rearrangement joins TRBV6-6 to TRBJ2-5, with 8 bases aligning to TRBD1. The CDR3 DNA reads TGTGCCAGCATCCAGGGGGCGCGAGAGGCAGAGACCCAGTACTTC. This gives the protein CASIQGAREAETQYF.